This TCR beta chain was captured in a study of T cell responses to AZD1222 COVID-19 vaccine. Produced via immunoSEQ multiplex PCR; TCRdb's table is partial and in-frame only. The repertoire has around 70,000 clones, 80% to 85% of them found once; the top ten carry over 10%. Concerning this clone itself: Its matching antigen is unknown.

Findings of the study overall: Nearly half of spike-specific TCRs reportedly target variant regions that are unmutated in the B.1.351 and B.1.1.7 variants. Researchers took repertoire samples only after the peak T cell response had come. Vaccination with two AZD1222 doses was followed by a rise in Spike-specific TCR breadth and depth. The sample set comprised mostly white British donors with more females, and clonal diversity was possibly underestimated.

The CDR3 length is 16 residues. Germline V gives CDR1 LGHNA, CDR2 YNFKEQ. The V segment lost 2 bases and the J segment 8 bases; nucleotides outside the gene matches: 13. The starting material was peripheral blood, obtained on day 0 of AZD1222 vaccination. V gene TRBV4-2 combines with J gene TRBJ1-2; 8 nucleotides align to TRBD1. This clonotype originated in an adult in good health. The CDR3 DNA is TGTGCCAGCAGCCAAATGGGGGGCAGGGGGCCGGGAGGCTACACCTTC. Protein sequence: CASSQMGGRGPGGYTF.